The present T cell receptor (beta chain) was sequenced within a study of cytomegalovirus exposure and HLA in healthy donors. General observations from the study: It was reportedly the case that the classifier diagnosed cytomegalovirus status with high specificity and sensitivity.

Points on this clone: Antigen: not known.

TCRdb keeps only in-frame clones here, not all; method: immunoSEQ multiplex PCR. The sample has 150,000 to 200,000 clones; about 85% are singletons. Germline values: CDR1 SEHNR, CDR2 FQNEAQ (reference sequence). The CDR3 has 14 amino acids. Trimming stripped 5 bases from V and 1 base from J, with 11 bases between. Sequenced sample: PBMCs. This receptor was identified in a young man in good health and CMV-seropositive. V gene TRBV7-9 combines with J gene TRBJ1-2, with D unresolved. CDR3 in DNA: TGTGCCAGCAGCCCAGTGGGCAGTAACTATGGCTACACCTTC. It specifies CASSPVGSNYGYTF.